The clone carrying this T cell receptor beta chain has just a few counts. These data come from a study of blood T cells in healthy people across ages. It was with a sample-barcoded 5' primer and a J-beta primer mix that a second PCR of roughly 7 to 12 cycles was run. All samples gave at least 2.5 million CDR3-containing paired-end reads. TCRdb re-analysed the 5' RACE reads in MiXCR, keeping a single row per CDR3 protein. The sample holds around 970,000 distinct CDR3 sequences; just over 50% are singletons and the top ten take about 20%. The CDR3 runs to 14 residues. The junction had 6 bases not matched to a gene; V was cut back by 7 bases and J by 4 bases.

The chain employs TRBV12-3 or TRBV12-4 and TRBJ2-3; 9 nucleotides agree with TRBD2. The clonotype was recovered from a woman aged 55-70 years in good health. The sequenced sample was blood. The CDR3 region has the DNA TGTGCCAGCATCATTAGCGGGAGAGCAGATACGCAGTATTTT. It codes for CASIISGRADTQYF.